One T cell receptor (beta chain) is described in this entry. The antigen it recognizes is unknown. Within one base of it there is no much larger clone, and no base qualities were kept. The data are from a study of long-term antiretroviral therapy in people with HIV (dated by TCRdb to between 2021 and 2022). Concerning the study at large: Collection of the earliest samples took place about a decade ahead of the 2015 WHO recommendation for immediate ART, at a time when ART was typically delayed until CD4 counts fell. Whether ART initiation and durable HIV suppression were associated with changes in peripheral blood TRB repertoire composition and diversity was tested in a retrospective serial study. A total of fewer than 200 cryopreserved PBMC samples were contributed to the cohort by 30 adults with confirmed HIV infection, with samples collected serially over a mean of approximately six years (range 1-12). Of the roughly 30 participants with HIV, 10 to 11 were female. Test extractions of a monoclonal T-cell line alongside fewer than 40 polyclonal samples showed no cross-contamination during QIAcube processing. Overall study results and their limits: Inferences about post-ART repertoire changes are limited because no data were available on ART adherence, viral resistance or therapy changes. Because pre-ART samples had limited cell numbers, profiling was done on unsorted PBMC rather than on sorted CD4+ and CD8+ T cells. Expanded TRB clones identified before ART initiation dominated the repertoire across all time points, though the dominance fluctuated and decreased in many PLHIV after ART. HIV repertoires had narrower CDR3 length ranges than controls, and the network structure suggested an antigen-experienced repertoire that shifted only slightly toward naive after ART. A significant increase in TRB diversity was found to be associated with ART initiation, although TRB diversity was observed to remain significantly below that of transplant donor controls even after long-term ART. The samples were dated from about 2003 to 2018, and the ART regimens that were used may be less effective than current ART regimens. Limited PBMC availability meant only the TCR beta chain was sequenced, without alpha chain pairing.

The immunoSEQ hsTCRB v3.0 assay was used at survey level resolution to sequence the TRB variable region. A depth of about 40,000-50,000 T-cell genomes per sample was targeted for TRB sequencing. TRB libraries were pooled and sequenced on an Illumina MiSeq using a v3 150-cycle kit. Processing in the source paper ran as follows. Repertoire analysis was performed in R inside a reproducible Nextflow workflow that covered QC, data transformation and analysis. LymphoSeq2, an R package for exploring AIRR-Seq data, was used to implement the custom analyses. After excluding several samples that yielded fewer than 5000 total TRB sequences, fewer than 200 HIV repertoires remained for analysis. Of the 188 retained HIV repertoires, 59 were collected before and around 130 after ART initiation. Repertoires were downsampled to 5000 TRB nucleotide sequences, and summary statistics were averaged over 100 downsampling iterations. TRB sequences were retained for analysis only if CDR3 regions of at least seven amino acids were present. A Shannon entropy-derived clonality score and the Gini coefficient were used to measure diversity. In the repertoire networks, any two of the top 5000 CDR3 amino acid sequences were connected whenever the two sequences differed by an edit distance of one. Antigen specificity groups and MHC restriction were predicted for TRB CDR3 amino acid sequences with GLIPH2. To flag known CMV, EBV, HIV or tissue antigen associations, CDR3 amino acid sequences were matched against VDJdb and McPAS-TCR. Pre-ART, post-ART and control groups were compared with Wilcoxon signed-rank tests and Holm-Bonferroni correction. TCRdb re-hosts the immuneACCESS table, in-frame sequences only. Its copies lack some clones; in the studies checked, an unresolved V gene accounts for under half of them, and the cause for the rest is not known. V, J and clone size derive from that table, while D and trimming were established from the DNA sequence. The sample yields around 16,000 clones; over 70% were counted once. Roughly 15% of the sample lies in the top ten.

Inclusion was restricted to participants for whom at least one PBMC sample before ART initiation and at least two post-ART samples were available. Every participant with HIV received treatment in the United States of America. Before DNA extraction, cryopreserved samples of about 0.95-11 million PBMC were thawed and then washed. At the time of the earliest PBMC sample, participants with HIV were aged between 23 and 54 years. PBMC samples from each participant spanned 1-4 timepoints before ART initiation and 2-8 timepoints after ART initiation, with a median of 7 samples. Serial HIV viral load, CD4+ T-cell count, ART history and demographic data were obtained for every participant. Using a Qiagen kit on a QIAcube, genomic DNA was extracted from unsorted PBMC, with samples processed in batches of 12. The specimen was unsorted PBMCs, collected about 1.3 years before starting antiretroviral therapy. The clonotype was recovered from a man aged 25-45 years with HIV.

The DNA reads TGTGCCAGCAGCTTATCGCGGGACTATGGCTACACCTTC. This sequence encodes CASSLSRDYGYTF. The chain links TRBV7-2 with TRBJ1-2; the D gene cannot be named for sure. The V end loses 2 bases and the J end loses 3 bases, and a stretch of 7 bases separates them. CDR1 and CDR2 are drawn from the germline V gene: SGHTA, FQGNSA. From the cysteine through the phenylalanine, the CDR3 covers 13 amino acids. CDR3 DNA only is kept here, 39 bases in frame from base 1.